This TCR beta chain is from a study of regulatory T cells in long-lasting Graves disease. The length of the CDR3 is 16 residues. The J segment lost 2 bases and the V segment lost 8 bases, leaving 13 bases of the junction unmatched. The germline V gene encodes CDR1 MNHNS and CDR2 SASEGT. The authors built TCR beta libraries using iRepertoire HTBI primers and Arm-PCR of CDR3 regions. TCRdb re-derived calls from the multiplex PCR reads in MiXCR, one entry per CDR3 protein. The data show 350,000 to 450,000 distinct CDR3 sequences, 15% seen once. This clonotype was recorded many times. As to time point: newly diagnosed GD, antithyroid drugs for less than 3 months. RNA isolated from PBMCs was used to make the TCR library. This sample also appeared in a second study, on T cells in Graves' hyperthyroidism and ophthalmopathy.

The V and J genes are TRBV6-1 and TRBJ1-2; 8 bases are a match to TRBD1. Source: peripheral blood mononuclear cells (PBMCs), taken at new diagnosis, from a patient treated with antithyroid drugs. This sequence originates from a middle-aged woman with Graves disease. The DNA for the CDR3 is TGTGCCAGCTCCTATGGGCCAGGGGGCCAAAACTATGGCTACACCTTC. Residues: CASSYGPGGQNYGYTF.